Presented here are 7 T cell receptor beta chains from one specimen sequenced in a study of shared clonotypes between healthy human individuals (TCRdb year 2020). Libraries were built with the immunoSEQ multiplex PCR assay. This is the immuneACCESS table as TCRdb keeps it, with only in-frame sequences that have V and J called. A part of the clones is gone; compared with another copy, unresolved V genes explain less than half, and the rest is unexplained. This sample comprises 950,000 to 1,100,000 clones, about 76% of them detected only once. Of the sample, about 1.4% is held by the ten largest clones. Sequenced material: memory CD4+ T cells sorted from blood. The sample's cell subset or site label, decoded: CD45RA-negative fraction. The source of these receptors is a man between 18 and 35 years old in good health.

The chain joins TRBV30 to TRBJ2-3, with 9 bases lining up with TRBD2. V was pared by 3 bases and J by 7 bases, with 11 bases of the junction left unmatched. Germline CDR1 and CDR2: GTSNPN and SVGIG (reference sequence). The CDR3 length is 15 residues. CDR3 bases: TGTGCCTGGAGCGCTTATAGCGGGAGTATGAATACGCAGTATTTT. Translated: CAWSAYSGSMNTQYF.

The rearrangement uses TRBV14 and TRBJ1-3; D unclear. Trimming removed 1 base from V and 2 bases from J, with 12 bases in between. This CDR3 region has 16 residues. Germline-derived CDR1 and CDR2 are SGHDN and FVKESK. The CDR3 DNA reads as TGTGCCAGCAGCCAAGTGCGGCACCTCCCTGGAAACACCATATATTTT. It is translated as CASSQVRHLPGNTIYF.

The gene calls are TRBV5-4 and TRBJ2-1; TRBD2 agrees at 11 bases. Germline CDR1 SGHNT, CDR2 YYREEE (reference sequence). J gave up 5 bases and V 3 bases, and 1 base lay outside the gene matches. The CDR3 is made up of 14 amino acids. The CDR3 loop is CASSSGLADNEQFF. In DNA, the CDR3 is TGTGCCAGCAGCTCGGGACTAGCGGACAATGAGCAGTTCTTC. Full variable domain (rest looked up from reference TRBV5-4 and TRBJ2-1): ETGVTQSPTHLIKTRGQQVTLRCSSQSGHNTVSWYQQALGQGPQFIFQYYREEENGRGNFPPRFSGLQFPNYSSELNVNALELDDSALYLCASSSGLADNEQFFGPGTRLTVL.

J is TRBJ2-3 and V is TRBV5-1; 7 bases line up with TRBD1. The ends lost 6 bases at V and 2 bases at J; junction bases unmatched: 3. Per germline, CDR1 SGHRS and CDR2 YFSETQ. CDR3 length: 13 residues. The CDR3 is CASNGQDTDTQYF. The CDR3 coding sequence is TGCGCCAGCAACGGACAGGACACAGATACGCAGTATTTT.

The chain is built from TRBV18 and TRBJ1-5; D gene unclear. Germline CDR1 reads KGHSH; CDR2 reads LQKENI. CDR3 length: 19 residues. V lost 0 bases, J lost 2 bases, and 20 bases lay in between. The CDR3 loop reads CASSPPLIGPPVGNQPQHF. The CDR3, as DNA: TGTGCCAGCTCACCACCCTTGATCGGGCCACCAGTGGGCAATCAGCCCCAGCATTTT.

The rearrangement uses TRBV6-6 and TRBJ1-4, with TRBD1 as a possible D gene (6 bases). The CDR3 is 14 amino acids. CDR1 MNHNY and CDR2 SVGAGI come from the germline V gene (reference sequence). V lost 6 bases and J 7 bases, leaving 15 bases between the germline ends. This CDR3 is CASRDRGQGEKLFF. CDR3 bases: TGTGCCAGCAGAGACCGGGGGCAGGGTGAAAAACTGTTTTTT.

The V call is TRBV6-1, the J call TRBJ2-2; perhaps TRBD1 as D (5 bases). From germline, CDR1 is MNHNS and CDR2 SASEGT. V was clipped by 4 bases and J by 1 base, with 10 bases between them. The CDR3 runs 15 residues. Here the CDR3 DNA reads TGTGCCAGCAGTGGGTTAGGACAGAACACCGGGGAGCTGTTTTTT. It codes for CASSGLGQNTGELFF.